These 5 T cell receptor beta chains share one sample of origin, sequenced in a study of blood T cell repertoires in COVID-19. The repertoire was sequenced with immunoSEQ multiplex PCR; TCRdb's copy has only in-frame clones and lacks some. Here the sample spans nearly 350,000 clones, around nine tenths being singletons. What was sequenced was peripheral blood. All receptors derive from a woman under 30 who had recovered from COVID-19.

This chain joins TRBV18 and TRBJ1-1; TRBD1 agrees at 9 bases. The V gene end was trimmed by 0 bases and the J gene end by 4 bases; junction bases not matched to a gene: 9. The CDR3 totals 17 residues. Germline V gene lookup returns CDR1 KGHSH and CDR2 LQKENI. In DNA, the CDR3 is TGTGCCAGCTCACCACCAATACAGGGGGCGCGATCCACTGAAGCTTTCTTT. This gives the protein CASSPPIQGARSTEAFF.

This chain's CDR3 is CAWSRTGHATNEKLFF. CDR3 sequence (DNA): TGTGCCTGGAGCAGGACAGGGCATGCAACTAATGAAAAACTGTTTTTT. This chain uses TRBV30 with TRBJ1-4; TRBD1 matches at 8 bases. The CDR3 extends over 16 amino acids. The germline V gene has CDR1 GTSNPN and CDR2 SVGIG (reference sequence). V shed 3 bases and J 0 bases; nucleotides not matched to a gene: 6.

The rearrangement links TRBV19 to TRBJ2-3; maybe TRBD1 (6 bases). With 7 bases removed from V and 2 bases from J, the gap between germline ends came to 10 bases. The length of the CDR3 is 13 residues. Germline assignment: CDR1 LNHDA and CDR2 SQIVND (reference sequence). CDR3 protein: CASNHRDTDTQYF. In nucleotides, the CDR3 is TGTGCCAGTAATCACAGGGACACAGATACGCAGTATTTT.

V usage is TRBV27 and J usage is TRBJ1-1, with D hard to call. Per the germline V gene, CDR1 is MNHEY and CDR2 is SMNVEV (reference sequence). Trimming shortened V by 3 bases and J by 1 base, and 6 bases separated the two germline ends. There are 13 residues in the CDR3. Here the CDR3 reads CASSFSRNTEAFF. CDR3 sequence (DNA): TGTGCCAGCAGTTTCTCCAGGAACACTGAAGCTTTCTTT.

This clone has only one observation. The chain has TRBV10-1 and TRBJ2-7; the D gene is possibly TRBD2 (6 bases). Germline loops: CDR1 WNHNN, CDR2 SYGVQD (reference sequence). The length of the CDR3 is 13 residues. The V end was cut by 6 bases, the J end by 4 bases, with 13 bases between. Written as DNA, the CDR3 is TGCGCCAGCAGACGTGGCGGGACGTACGAGCAGTACGTC. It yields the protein CASRRGGTYEQYV.